This T cell receptor (beta chain) was sequenced during a study of metastatic and nonmetastatic thyroid tumors. In the original processing: It was from CDR3 differences across clinicopathological groups that a distant-metastasis classifier for papillary thyroid cancer was built. Via MiXCR, TCRdb re-called the PCR reads. TCRdb's processing, not the authors', yielded these V and J calls. The sample yields about 16,000 clones, roughly 31% seen once. This clone has ten or more counts. Patients had received no treatment of any kind before thyroid surgery. The sample comprised blood. The TCR originated in a female donor with papillary thyroid cancer or a benign thyroid nodule (not recorded which). Some clones in this sample may be carry-over from other donors' samples.

For the CDR3, the DNA is TGTGCCAGCAGCCGACAGTTCCAAGAGACCCAGTACTTC. This encodes CASSRQFQETQYF. This chain links TRBV3-1 with TRBJ2-5; possible D gene TRBD1, 5 bases. V was shortened by 4 bases and J by 1 base, with 7 bases between the two germline ends. This CDR3 spans 13 amino acids. Per germline, CDR1 LGHDT and CDR2 YNNKEL (reference sequence).